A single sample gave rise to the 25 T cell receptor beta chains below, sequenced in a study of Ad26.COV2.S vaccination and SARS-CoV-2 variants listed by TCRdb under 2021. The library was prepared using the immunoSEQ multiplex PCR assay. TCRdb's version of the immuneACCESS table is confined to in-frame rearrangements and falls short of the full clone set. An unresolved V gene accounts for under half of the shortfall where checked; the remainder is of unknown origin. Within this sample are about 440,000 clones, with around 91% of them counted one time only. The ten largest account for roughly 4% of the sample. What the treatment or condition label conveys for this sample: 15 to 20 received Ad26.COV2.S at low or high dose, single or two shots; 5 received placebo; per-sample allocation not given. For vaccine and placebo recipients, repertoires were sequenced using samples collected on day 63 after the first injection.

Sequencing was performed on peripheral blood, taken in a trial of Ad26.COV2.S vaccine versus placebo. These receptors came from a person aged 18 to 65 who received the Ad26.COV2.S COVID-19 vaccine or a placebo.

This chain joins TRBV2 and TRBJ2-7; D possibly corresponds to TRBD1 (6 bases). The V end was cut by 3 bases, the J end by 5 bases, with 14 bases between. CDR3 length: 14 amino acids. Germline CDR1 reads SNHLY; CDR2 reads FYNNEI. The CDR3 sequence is CASSDNRAGNEQYF. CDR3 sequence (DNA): TGTGCCAGCAGTGATAACAGGGCGGGCAACGAGCAGTACTTC.

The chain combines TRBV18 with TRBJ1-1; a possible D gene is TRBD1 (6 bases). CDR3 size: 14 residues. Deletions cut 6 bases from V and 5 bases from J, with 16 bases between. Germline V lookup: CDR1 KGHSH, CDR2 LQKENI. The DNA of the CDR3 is TGTGCCAGCTCGCTAAAACAGGGTCGGACTGAAGCTTTCTTT. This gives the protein CASSLKQGRTEAFF. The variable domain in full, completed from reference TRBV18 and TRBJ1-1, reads NAGVMQNPRHLVRRRGQEARLRCSPMKGHSHVYWYRQLPEEGLKFMVYLQKENIIDESGMPKERFSAEFPKEGPSILRIQQVVRGDSAAYFCASSLKQGRTEAFFGQGTRLTVV.

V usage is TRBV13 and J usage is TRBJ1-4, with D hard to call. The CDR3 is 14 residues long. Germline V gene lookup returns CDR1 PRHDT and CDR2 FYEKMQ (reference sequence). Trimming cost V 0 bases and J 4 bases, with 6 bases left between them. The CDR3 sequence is CASSLGPNNEKLFF. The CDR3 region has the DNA TGTGCCAGCAGCTTAGGTCCGAATAATGAAAAACTGTTTTTT.

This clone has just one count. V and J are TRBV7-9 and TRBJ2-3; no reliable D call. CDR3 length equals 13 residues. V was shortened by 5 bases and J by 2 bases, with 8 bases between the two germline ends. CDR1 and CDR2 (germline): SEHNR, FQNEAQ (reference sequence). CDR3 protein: CASSRHHTDTQYF. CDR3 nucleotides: TGTGCCAGCAGCAGGCACCACACAGATACGCAGTATTTT.

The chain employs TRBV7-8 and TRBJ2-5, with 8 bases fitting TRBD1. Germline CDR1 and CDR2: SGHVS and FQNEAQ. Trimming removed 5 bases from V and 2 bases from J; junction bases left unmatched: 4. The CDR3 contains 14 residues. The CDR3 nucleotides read TGTGCCAGCAGCCTCAGGGGGCGGCAAGAGACCCAGTACTTC. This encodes CASSLRGRQETQYF.

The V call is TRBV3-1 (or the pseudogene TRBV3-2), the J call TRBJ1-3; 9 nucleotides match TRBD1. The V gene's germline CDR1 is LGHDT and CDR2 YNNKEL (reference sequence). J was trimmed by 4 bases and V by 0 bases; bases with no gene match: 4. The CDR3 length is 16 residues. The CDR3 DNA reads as TGTGCCAGCAGCCAAGAAAACACAGGGGGCGGAAACACCATATATTTT. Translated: CASSQENTGGGNTIYF.

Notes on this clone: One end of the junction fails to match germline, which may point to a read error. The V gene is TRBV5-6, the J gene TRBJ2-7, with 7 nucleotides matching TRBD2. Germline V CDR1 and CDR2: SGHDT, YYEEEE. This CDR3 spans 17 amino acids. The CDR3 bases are TGTGCCAGCAGCTCAATCGCTAGCGGACTGAACTCCCACGAGCAGTACTTC. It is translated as CASSSIASGLNSHEQYF.

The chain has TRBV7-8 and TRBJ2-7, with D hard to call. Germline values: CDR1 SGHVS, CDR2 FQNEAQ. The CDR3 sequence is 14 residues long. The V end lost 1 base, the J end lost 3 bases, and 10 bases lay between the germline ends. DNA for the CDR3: TGTGCCAGCAGCTTAGGTCTCAAAAACTACGAGCAGTACTTC. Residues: CASSLGLKNYEQYF.

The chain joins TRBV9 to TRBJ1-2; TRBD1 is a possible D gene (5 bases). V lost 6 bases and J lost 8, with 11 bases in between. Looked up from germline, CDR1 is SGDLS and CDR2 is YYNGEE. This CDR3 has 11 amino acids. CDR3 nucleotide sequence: TGTGCCAGCACCGCCGGGACGGGCTACACCTTC. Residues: CASTAGTGYTF.

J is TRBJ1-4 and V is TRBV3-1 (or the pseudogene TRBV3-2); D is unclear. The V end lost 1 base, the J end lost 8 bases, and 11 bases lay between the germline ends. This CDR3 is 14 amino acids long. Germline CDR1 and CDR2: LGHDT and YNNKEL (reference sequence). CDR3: CASSQGSGSEKLFF. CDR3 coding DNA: TGTGCCAGCAGCCAAGGTTCGGGTTCGGAAAAACTGTTTTTT.

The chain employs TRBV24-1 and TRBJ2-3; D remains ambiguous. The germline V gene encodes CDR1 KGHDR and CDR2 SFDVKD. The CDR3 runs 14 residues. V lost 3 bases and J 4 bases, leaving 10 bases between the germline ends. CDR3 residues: CATSDPRGADTQYF. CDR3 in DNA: TGTGCCACCAGTGATCCGAGAGGAGCAGATACGCAGTATTTT.

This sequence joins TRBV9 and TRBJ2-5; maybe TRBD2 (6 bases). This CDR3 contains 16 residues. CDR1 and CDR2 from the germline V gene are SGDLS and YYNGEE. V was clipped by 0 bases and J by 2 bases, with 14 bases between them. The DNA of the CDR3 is TGTGCCAGCAGCGTAGCTCTGGGGGAGGCGCAAGAGACCCAGTACTTC. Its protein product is CASSVALGEAQETQYF.

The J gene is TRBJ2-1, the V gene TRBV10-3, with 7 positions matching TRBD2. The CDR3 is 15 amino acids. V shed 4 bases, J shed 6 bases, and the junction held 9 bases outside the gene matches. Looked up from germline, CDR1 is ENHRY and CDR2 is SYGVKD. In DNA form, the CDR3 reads TGTGCCATCAGTGGTGAGGCTAGCGGTAGCAATGAGCAGTTCTTC. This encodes CAISGEASGSNEQFF.

The chain's CDR3 is CASSQDPGGGTEAFF. The CDR3 region has the DNA TGTGCCAGCAGCCAAGATCCGGGGGGTGGCACTGAAGCTTTCTTT. The J gene is TRBJ1-1, the V gene TRBV14; D might be TRBD1 (5 bases). Per germline, CDR1 SGHDN and CDR2 FVKESK. This CDR3 is built from 15 residues. V dropped 0 bases and J dropped 4 bases, with 12 bases sitting between them.

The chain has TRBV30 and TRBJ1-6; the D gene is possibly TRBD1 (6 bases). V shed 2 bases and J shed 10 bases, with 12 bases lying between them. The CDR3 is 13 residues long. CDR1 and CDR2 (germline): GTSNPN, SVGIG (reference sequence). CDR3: CAWSRDMNSPLHF. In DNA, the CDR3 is TGTGCCTGGAGTCGGGACATGAACTCACCCCTCCACTTT.

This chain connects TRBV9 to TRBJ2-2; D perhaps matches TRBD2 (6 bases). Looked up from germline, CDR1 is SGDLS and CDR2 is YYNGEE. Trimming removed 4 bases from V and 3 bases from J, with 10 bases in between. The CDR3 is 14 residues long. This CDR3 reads CASSRTGDTGELFF. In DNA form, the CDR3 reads TGTGCCAGCAGCCGGACGGGAGACACCGGGGAGCTGTTTTTT.

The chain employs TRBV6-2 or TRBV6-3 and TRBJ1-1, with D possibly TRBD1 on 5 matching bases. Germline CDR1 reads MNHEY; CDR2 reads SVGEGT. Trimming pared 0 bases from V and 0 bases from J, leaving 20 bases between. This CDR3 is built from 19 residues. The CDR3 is CASSYSMTGGSGLNTEAFF. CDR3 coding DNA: TGTGCCAGCAGTTACTCGATGACGGGGGGTTCCGGGTTGAACACTGAAGCTTTCTTT.

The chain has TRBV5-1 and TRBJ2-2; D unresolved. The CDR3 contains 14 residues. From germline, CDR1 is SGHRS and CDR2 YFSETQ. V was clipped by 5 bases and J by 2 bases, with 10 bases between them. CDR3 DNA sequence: TGCGCCAGCAGGGGCGGAACCAACACCGGGGAGCTGTTTTTT. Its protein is CASRGGTNTGELFF.

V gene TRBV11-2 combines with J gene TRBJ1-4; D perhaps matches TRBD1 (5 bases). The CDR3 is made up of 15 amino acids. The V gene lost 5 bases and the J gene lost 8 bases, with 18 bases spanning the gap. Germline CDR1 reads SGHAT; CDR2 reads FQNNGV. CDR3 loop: CASSQTRGGVEKLFF. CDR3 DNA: TGTGCCAGCAGCCAAACCCGCGGGGGGGTGGAAAAACTGTTTTTT.

CDR3 nucleotide sequence: TGCGCCAGCAGCCAATCTATCGGACGGACCTACGAGCAGTACTTC. Translated, it gives CASSQSIGRTYEQYF. The V gene is TRBV4-1, the J gene TRBJ2-7, with D hard to call. CDR1 and CDR2 (germline): MGHRA, YSYEKL. The CDR3 loop spans 15 amino acids. Trimming took 2 bases from V and 2 from J, leaving 13 bases between them.

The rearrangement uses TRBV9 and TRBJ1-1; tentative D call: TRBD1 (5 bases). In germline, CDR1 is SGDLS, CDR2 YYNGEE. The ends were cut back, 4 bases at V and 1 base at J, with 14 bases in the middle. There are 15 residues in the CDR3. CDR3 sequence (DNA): TGTGCCAGCAGCCCCCAGGGAGGGGAGAACACTGAAGCTTTCTTT. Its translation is CASSPQGGENTEAFF.

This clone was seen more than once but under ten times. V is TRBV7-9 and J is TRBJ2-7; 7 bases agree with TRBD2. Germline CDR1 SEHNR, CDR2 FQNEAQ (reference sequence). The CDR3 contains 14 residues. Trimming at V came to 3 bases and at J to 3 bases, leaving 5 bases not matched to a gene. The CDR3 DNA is TGTGCCAGCAGCTTTAGCGCGGGGGACTACGAGCAGTACTTC. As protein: CASSFSAGDYEQYF.

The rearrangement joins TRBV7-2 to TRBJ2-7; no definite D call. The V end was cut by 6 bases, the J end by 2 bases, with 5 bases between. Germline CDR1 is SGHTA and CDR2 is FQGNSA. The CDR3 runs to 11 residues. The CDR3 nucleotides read TGTGCCAGCAGGACGGCCTACGAGCAGTACTTC. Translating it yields CASRTAYEQYF. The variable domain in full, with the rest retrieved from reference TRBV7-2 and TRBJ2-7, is GAGVSQSPSNKVTEKGKDVELRCDPISGHTALYWYRQSLGQGLEFLIYFQGNSAPDKSGLPSDRFSAERTGGSVSTLTIQRTQQEDSAVYLCASRTAYEQYFGPGTRLTVT.

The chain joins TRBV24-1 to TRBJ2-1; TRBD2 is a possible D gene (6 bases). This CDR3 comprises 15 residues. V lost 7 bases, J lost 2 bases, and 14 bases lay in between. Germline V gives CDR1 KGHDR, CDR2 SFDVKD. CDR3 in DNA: TGTGCCACCAGGAATAGCGGAACGACCTACAATGAGCAGTTCTTC. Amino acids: CATRNSGTTYNEQFF.

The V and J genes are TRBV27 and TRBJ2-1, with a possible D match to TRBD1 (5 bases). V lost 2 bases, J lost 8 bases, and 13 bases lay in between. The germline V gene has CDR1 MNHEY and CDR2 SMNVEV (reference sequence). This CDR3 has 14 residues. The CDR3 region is CASSLKDIRDEQFF. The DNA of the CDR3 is TGTGCCAGCAGTTTAAAGGACATTAGGGATGAGCAGTTCTTC.